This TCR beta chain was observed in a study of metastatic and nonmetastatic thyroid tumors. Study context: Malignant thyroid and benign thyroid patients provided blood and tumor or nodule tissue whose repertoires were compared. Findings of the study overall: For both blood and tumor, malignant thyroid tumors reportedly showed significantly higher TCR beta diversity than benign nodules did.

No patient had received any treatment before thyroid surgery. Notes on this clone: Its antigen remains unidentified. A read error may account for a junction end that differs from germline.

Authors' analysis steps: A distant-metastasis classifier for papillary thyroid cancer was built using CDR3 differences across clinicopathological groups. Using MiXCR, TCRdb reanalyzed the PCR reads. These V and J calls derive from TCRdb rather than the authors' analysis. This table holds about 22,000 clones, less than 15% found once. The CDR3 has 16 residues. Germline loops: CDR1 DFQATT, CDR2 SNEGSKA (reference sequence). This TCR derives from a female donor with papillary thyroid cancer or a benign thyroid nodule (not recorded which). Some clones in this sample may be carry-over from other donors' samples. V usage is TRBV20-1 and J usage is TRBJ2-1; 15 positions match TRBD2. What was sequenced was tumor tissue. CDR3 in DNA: TGCAGTGCTAGAGAGAGGACTAGCGGGAGGGGTAATGAGCAGTTTTTC. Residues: CSARERTSGRGNEQFF.